Shown below are 2 T cell receptor beta chains from a single sample sequenced in a study of blood T cell repertoires in COVID-19. Generated by immunoSEQ multiplex PCR, the TCRdb table keeps only in-frame clones and is missing some. The data show approximately 210,000 clones, approximately 87% seen once. The specimen sequenced was peripheral blood. The receptors were gathered from a woman in her 70s with active or convalescent COVID-19.

The J gene is TRBJ2-3, the V gene TRBV2, with 7 nucleotides matching TRBD2. The germline gives CDR1 SNHLY, CDR2 FYNNEI. The length of the CDR3 is 13 residues. V shed 4 bases and J 6 bases; nucleotides not matched to a gene: 4. CDR3 sequence reads: CASSGLALDTQYF. CDR3 DNA: TGTGCCAGCAGTGGACTAGCCTTGGATACGCAGTATTTT.

This clone was observed a single time. The chain joins TRBV28 to TRBJ2-7, with 10 bases that match TRBD2. CDR1 MDHEN and CDR2 SYDVKM come from the germline V gene. With 4 bases clipped from V and 2 bases from J, the junction kept 5 bases outside the gene matches. The CDR3 is 15 amino acids. In DNA form, the CDR3 reads TGTGCCAGCAGTTCTCCGGGACTAGCGACCTACGAGCAGTACTTC. Encoded protein: CASSSPGLATYEQYF.